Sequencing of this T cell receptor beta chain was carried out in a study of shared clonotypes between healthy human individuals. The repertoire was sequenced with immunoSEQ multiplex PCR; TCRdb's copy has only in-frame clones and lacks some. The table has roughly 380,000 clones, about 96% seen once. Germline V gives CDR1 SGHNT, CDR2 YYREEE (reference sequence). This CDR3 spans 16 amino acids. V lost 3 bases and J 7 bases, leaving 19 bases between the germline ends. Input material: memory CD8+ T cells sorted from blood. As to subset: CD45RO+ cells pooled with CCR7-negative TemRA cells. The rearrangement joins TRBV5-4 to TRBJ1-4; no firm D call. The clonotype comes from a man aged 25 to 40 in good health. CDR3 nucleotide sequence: TGTGCCAGCAGCTATATTGGTCGAAAGAAGGGTGAAAAACTGTTTTTT. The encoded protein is CASSYIGRKKGEKLFF. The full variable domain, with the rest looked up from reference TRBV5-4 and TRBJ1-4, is ETGVTQSPTHLIKTRGQQVTLRCSSQSGHNTVSWYQQALGQGPQFIFQYYREEENGRGNFPPRFSGLQFPNYSSELNVNALELDDSALYLCASSYIGRKKGEKLFFGSGTQLSVL.